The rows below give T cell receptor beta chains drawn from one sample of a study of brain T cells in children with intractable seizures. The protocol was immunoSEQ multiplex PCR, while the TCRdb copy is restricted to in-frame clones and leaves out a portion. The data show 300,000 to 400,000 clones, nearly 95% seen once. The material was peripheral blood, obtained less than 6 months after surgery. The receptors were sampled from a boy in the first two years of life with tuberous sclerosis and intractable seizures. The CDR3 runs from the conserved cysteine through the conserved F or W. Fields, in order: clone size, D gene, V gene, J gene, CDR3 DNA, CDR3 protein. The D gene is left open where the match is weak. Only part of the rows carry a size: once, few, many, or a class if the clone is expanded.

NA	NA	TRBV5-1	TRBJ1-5	TGCGCCAGCAGCTTGAGGCCGGGCCTTAGCAATCAGCCCCAGCATTTT	CASSLRPGLSNQPQHF
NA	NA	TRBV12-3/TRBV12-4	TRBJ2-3	TGTGCCAGCAGTCTCCGACTAGCAGATACGCAGTATTTT	CASSLRLADTQYF
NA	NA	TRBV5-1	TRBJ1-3	TGCGCCAGCAGCTTGGGAGATTACTCTGGAAACACCATATATTTT	CASSLGDYSGNTIYF
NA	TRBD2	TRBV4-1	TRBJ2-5	TGCGCCAGCAGCCAACTACTAGCGGGAGGTCGCCAAGAGACCCAGTACTTC	CASSQLLAGGRQETQYF
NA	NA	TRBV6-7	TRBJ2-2	TGTGCCAGAACAGGTTCGAACACCGGGGAGCTGTTTTTT	CARTGSNTGELFF
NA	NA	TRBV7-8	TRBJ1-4	TGTGCCAGCAGCTTGTCGGGATTCAGAGGAACTAATGAAAAACTGTTTTTT	CASSLSGFRGTNEKLFF
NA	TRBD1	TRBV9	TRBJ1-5	TGTGCCAGCAGCACTGGACAGGGGCACAATCAGCCCCAGCATTTT	CASSTGQGHNQPQHF
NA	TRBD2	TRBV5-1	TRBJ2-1	TGCGCCAGCAGCATAGGGACTAGCGGAAACAATGAGCAGTTCTTC	CASSIGTSGNNEQFF
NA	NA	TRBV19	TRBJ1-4	TGTGCCAGTAGTCCTCCGGGGAAAACTAATGAAAAACTGTTTTTT	CASSPPGKTNEKLFF
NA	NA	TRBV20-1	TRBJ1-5	TGCAGTGCTAGTAGGGACTCCAATCAGCCCCAGCATTTT	CSASRDSNQPQHF
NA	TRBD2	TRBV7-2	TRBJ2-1	TGTGCCAGCAGGCTAGCGGGAGGCGTTGAGCAGTTCTTC	CASRLAGGVEQFF
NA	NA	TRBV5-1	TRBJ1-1	TGCGCCAGCAAAACGACCTACAGGGATGAAGCTTTCTTT	CASKTTYRDEAFF
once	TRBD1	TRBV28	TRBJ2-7	TGTGCCAGCAGTTTCCCCGGGACAGGGCACTACGAGCAGTACTTC	CASSFPGTGHYEQYF
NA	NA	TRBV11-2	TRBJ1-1	TGTGCCAGCAGCATGGGCCTGGGAGCTTTCTTT	CASSMGLGAFF
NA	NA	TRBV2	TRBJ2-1	TGTGCCAGCAGGGACTGGTACAATGAGCAGTTCTTC	CASRDWYNEQFF
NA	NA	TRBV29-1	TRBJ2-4	TGCAGCGCCCTGGCCCTTCTCGGGAACATTCAGTACTTC	CSALALLGNIQYF
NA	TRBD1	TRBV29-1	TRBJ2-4	TGCAGCGGGGGGACAGGCGGGGACATTCAGTACTTC	CSGGTGGDIQYF
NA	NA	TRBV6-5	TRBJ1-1	TGTGCCAGCAATAGGCAACAGAACACTGAAGCTTTCTTT	CASNRQQNTEAFF
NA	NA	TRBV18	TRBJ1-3	TGTGCCAGCTCTCCACAGGGAGCTGGAAACACCATATATTTT	CASSPQGAGNTIYF
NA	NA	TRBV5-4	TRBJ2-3	TGTGCCAGCAGCACGCTGACGCATCTTACAGATACGCAGTATTTT	CASSTLTHLTDTQYF
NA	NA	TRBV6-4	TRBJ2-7	TGTGCCAGCAGTGACTCGAAACACAGGATAACCTACGAGCAGTACTTC	CASSDSKHRITYEQYF
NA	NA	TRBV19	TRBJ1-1	TGTGCCAGTAGTTATATTGGACAGACCATGAACACTGAAGCTTTCTTT	CASSYIGQTMNTEAFF
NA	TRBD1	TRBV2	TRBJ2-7	TGTGCCATCCTCGGAGTGACAACAGGGGGTAAAAGGGCCTACGAGCAGTACTTC	CAILGVTTGGKRAYEQYF
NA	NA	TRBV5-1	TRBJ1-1	TGCGCCAGCACCTCGGGACGGGTAGACTCTGAAGCTTTCTTT	CASTSGRVDSEAFF
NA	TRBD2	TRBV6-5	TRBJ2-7	TGTGCCAGCACCAAGACTAGCGGGCGCGTCCTCGAGCAGTACTTC	CASTKTSGRVLEQYF
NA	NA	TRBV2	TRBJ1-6	TGTGCCAGGAAACAGGGAAATTCACCCCTCCACTTT	CARKQGNSPLHF
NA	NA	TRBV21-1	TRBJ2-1	TGTGCCAGCAGCAAAGACATGTACAATGAGCAGTTCTTC	CASSKDMYNEQFF